These T cell receptor beta chains were read from a single sample in a study of blood T cell repertoires in COVID-19. TCRdb's copy holds only in-frame clones and misses some; the assay was immunoSEQ multiplex PCR. The sample consists of 250,000 to 300,000 clones, approximately 91% of them appearing once. Sequenced input: PBMCs or T cells enriched from blood (not recorded which). Source of these receptors: a middle-aged woman with acute COVID-19. Both conserved end residues are part of each CDR3. The order of the fields is V gene, J gene, CDR3 length, D gene, clone size, CDR3 DNA, CDR3 protein. The D gene is left open where the match is weak. Clone size, where shown, is once, few, many, or a class for clones that have expanded.

TRBV14	TRBJ2-7	14	-	-	TGTGCCAGCAGCCGCTCCGGGACTTTTCCCGAGCAGTACTTC	CASSRSGTFPEQYF
TRBV27	TRBJ2-5	15	TRBD2	-	TGTGCCAGCAGTCCCCGTGTAGCGGGGGGGGAGACCCAGTACTTC	CASSPRVAGGETQYF
TRBV19	TRBJ1-1	17	TRBD1	-	TGTGCCAGTAGTTTCAGCGGGTTCGGACAGGGAATTCCTGAAGCTTTCTTT	CASSFSGFGQGIPEAFF
TRBV10-3	TRBJ1-4	14	TRBD1	-	TGTGCCATCAGCCCCGGGACAGAGAATGAAAAACTGTTTTTT	CAISPGTENEKLFF
TRBV6-5	TRBJ1-2	13	TRBD1	-	TGTGCCAGCACTGGCACAGGGGGCAGTGGCTACACCTTC	CASTGTGGSGYTF
TRBV5-1	TRBJ1-5	15	-	once	TGCGCCAGCAGCTTCTGGGGAGGGGACAATCAGCCCCAGCATTTT	CASSFWGGDNQPQHF
TRBV28	TRBJ2-5	15	TRBD2	-	TGTGCCAGCAGTTTGGGAGGGGCCGGCGCGGAGACCCAGTACTTC	CASSLGGAGAETQYF
TRBV18	TRBJ2-3	18	TRBD2	-	TGTGCCAGCTCACCACTAACTTCCGGACTAGCGGTCACAGATACGCAGTATTTT	CASSPLTSGLAVTDTQYF
TRBV30	TRBJ2-3	16	TRBD1	-	TGTGCCTGGAGCCGTAAGGGGGGACAGGGGAGAGATACGCAGTATTTT	CAWSRKGGQGRDTQYF
TRBV19	TRBJ1-2	13	-	once	TGTGCCAGTAGTACCAGACCGGAGGGAGGCTACACCTTC	CASSTRPEGGYTF
TRBV24-1	TRBJ2-3	17	TRBD2	-	TGTGCCACCAGTGACCCCCCGGGCCCGGGAGGGACAGATACGCAGTATTTT	CATSDPPGPGGTDTQYF
TRBV3-1/TRBV3-2	TRBJ2-7	17	-	-	TGTGCCAGCAGCCTCACCCGGGGCGGGATTCGCTCCTACGAGCAGTACTTC	CASSLTRGGIRSYEQYF
TRBV3-1/TRBV3-2	TRBJ1-1	11	-	-	TGTGCCAGCAGCCAGACCCGGGAGGCTTTCTTT	CASSQTREAFF
TRBV11-3	TRBJ2-1	11	TRBD1	-	TGTGCCAGCAGCCCCGGACAGGGAAAGTTCTTC	CASSPGQGKFF
TRBV11-2	TRBJ2-1	13	-	-	TGTGCCAGCAGCTTAGACCTACGAGTGAAGCAGTTCTTC	CASSLDLRVKQFF
TRBV25-1	TRBJ2-3	14	-	-	TGTGCCAGCAGTGATGTGCGTGTCACAGATACGCAGTATTTT	CASSDVRVTDTQYF
TRBV18	TRBJ2-7	12	-	-	TGTGCCAGCTCAACAGATAGCTACGAGCAGTACTTC	CASSTDSYEQYF
TRBV2	TRBJ1-1	15	TRBD1	-	TGTGCCAGCAGGGGAAGGACAGGGGGGAACACTGAAGCTTTCTTT	CASRGRTGGNTEAFF
TRBV5-4	TRBJ1-5	16	-	-	TGTGCCAGCAGCTTACCAGGCAGGGGTCCGAGTCAGCCCCAGCATTTT	CASSLPGRGPSQPQHF
TRBV5-4	TRBJ2-5	14	TRBD1	-	TGTGCCAGCAGCGGAACAGGGGGCGAAGAGACCCAGTACTTC	CASSGTGGEETQYF
TRBV5-5	TRBJ2-5	13	-	-	TGTGCCAGCAGCTTCGGGACAAGCGAGACCCAGTACTTC	CASSFGTSETQYF
TRBV11-2	TRBJ1-5	13	-	-	TGTGCCAGCAGCTCCGAGGGGGATCAGCCCCAGCATTTT	CASSSEGDQPQHF
TRBV3-1/TRBV3-2	TRBJ1-2	12	-	-	TGTGCCAGCAGCCAAGACGCGGGAGCTGGAACCTTC	CASSQDAGAGTF
TRBV7-9	TRBJ2-1	15	-	-	TGTGCCAGCACCACAAGCTCCCTCTCCTACAATGAGCAGTTCTTC	CASTTSSLSYNEQFF
TRBV9	TRBJ1-5	14	-	-	TGTGCCAGCAGCGTAGGCACAGGGAATCAGCCCCAGCATTTT	CASSVGTGNQPQHF
TRBV6-5	TRBJ2-7	16	-	-	TGTGCCAGCAGTTACTCGTCATCCAGCGTCTTACGCGAGCAGTACTTC	CASSYSSSSVLREQYF